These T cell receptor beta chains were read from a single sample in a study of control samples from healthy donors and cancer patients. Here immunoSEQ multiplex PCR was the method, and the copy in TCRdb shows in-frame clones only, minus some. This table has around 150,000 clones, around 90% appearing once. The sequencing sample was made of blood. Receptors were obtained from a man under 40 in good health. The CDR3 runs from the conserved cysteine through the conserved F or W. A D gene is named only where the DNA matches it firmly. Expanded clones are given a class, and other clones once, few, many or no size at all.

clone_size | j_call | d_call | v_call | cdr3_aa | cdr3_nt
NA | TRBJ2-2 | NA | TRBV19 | CASNRIPVGSTNTGELFF | TGTGCCAGTAATCGGATCCCAGTGGGGTCGACTAACACCGGGGAGCTGTTTTTT
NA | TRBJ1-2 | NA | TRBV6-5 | CASSSTRQNYGYTF | TGTGCCAGCAGCTCTACCCGACAGAACTATGGCTACACCTTC
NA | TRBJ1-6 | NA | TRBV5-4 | CASSPPSDTEQSPLHF | TGTGCCAGCAGCCCCCCGTCGGACACCGAACAATCACCCCTCCACTTT
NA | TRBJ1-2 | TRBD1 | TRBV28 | CASSSRTGGYGYTF | TGTGCCAGCAGTTCCCGGACAGGCGGATATGGCTACACCTTC
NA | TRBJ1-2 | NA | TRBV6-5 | CASSPHRDGRGYTF | TGTGCCAGCAGCCCACACAGGGATGGGCGCGGCTACACCTTC
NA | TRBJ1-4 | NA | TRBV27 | CASSFRGEKLFF | TGTGCCAGCAGTTTTAGGGGTGAAAAACTGTTTTTT
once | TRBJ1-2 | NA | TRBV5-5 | CASSPLDDTYYGYTF | TGTGCCAGCAGCCCCCTCGATGACACATACTATGGCTACACCTTC
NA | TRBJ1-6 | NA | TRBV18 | CASSPGGVWNSPLHF | TGTGCCAGCTCACCAGGGGGAGTGTGGAATTCACCCCTCCACTTT
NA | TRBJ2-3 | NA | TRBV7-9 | CASSPAGGLPSTDTQYF | TGTGCCAGCAGTCCTGCTGGCGGGTTGCCTAGCACAGATACGCAGTATTTT
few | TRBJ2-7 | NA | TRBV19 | CASSTLSEQYF | TGTGCCAGTAGTACCTTATCCGAGCAGTACTTC
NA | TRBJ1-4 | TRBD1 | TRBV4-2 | CASSQGQGNEKLFF | TGTGCCAGCAGCCAAGGACAGGGGAATGAAAAACTGTTTTTT
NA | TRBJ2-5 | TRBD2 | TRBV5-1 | CASSLGSSGTQETQYF | TGCGCCAGCAGCTTGGGGAGTAGCGGGACCCAAGAGACCCAGTACTTC
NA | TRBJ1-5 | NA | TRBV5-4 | CASSLDSNQPQHF | TGTGCCAGCAGCCTAGATAGCAATCAGCCCCAGCATTTT
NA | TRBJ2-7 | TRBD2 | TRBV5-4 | CAVRDYLNKSPYEQYF | TGTGCCGTTCGGGACTACCTTAATAAAAGTCCCTACGAGCAGTACTTC
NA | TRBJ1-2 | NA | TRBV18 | CASSAGFESANYGYTF | TGTGCCAGCTCAGCCGGGTTCGAATCGGCTAACTATGGCTACACCTTC
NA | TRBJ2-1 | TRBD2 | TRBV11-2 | CASSFSGTSGSINEQFF | TGTGCCAGCAGCTTCAGTGGGACTAGCGGGTCCATAAATGAGCAGTTCTTC
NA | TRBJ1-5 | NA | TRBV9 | CASSGGAEAQPQHF | TGTGCCAGCAGCGGGGGTGCAGAGGCTCAGCCCCAGCATTTT
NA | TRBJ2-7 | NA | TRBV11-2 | CASSLGQVLKSYEQYF | TGTGCCAGCAGCTTAGGACAGGTCCTTAAAAGCTACGAGCAGTACTTC
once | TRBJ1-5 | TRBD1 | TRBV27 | CASSATGRYSNQPQHF | TGTGCCAGCAGTGCGACAGGGCGTTATAGCAATCAGCCCCAGCATTTT
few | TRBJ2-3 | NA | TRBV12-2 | CASRLLTASSGTDTQYF | TGTGCAAGTCGCTTACTCACGGCCAGCAGCGGCACAGATACGCAGTATTTT
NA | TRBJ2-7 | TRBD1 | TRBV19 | CASSPGQGARGQYF | TGTGCCAGTAGTCCGGGACAGGGGGCACGTGGGCAGTACTTC
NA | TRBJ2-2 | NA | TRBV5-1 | CASSRALATGELFF | TGCGCCAGCAGCCGGGCCCTAGCCACCGGGGAGCTGTTTTTT
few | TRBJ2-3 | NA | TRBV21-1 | CASSSPSADSTDTQYF | TGTGCCAGCAGCTCCCCGTCAGCCGATAGCACAGATACGCAGTATTTT
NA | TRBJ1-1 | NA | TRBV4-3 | CASSQDLWEDTEAFF | TGCGCCAGCAGCCAAGATCTATGGGAAGACACTGAAGCTTTCTTT
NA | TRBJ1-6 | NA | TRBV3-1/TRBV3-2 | CASSYRVLSPLHF | TGTGCCAGCAGCTACAGGGTCTTATCACCCCTCCACTTT
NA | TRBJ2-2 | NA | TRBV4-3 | CASSQDDYRESSGELFF | TGCGCCAGCAGCCAAGATGATTACAGGGAGAGCTCCGGGGAGCTGTTTTTT
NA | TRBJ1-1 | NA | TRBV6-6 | CASSYSAGGGTEAFF | TGTGCCAGCAGTTACTCGGCGGGAGGAGGCACTGAAGCTTTCTTT
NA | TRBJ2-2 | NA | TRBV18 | CASSPREGGIHGELFF | TGTGCCAGCTCACCACGAGAGGGGGGAATTCACGGGGAGCTGTTTTTT
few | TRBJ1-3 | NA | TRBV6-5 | CASGAGARGNTIYF | TGTGCCAGCGGAGCAGGGGCTAGGGGAAACACCATATATTTT
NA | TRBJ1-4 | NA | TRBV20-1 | CSGRVNEKLFF | TGCAGTGGAAGGGTGAATGAAAAACTGTTTTTT
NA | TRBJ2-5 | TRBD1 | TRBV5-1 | CASSLGTGGETQYF | TGCGCCAGCAGCTTGGGGACAGGGGGAGAGACCCAGTACTTC
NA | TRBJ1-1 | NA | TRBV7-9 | CASSLERGGRSGTEAFF | TGTGCCAGCAGCTTAGAGCGCGGGGGCAGGTCTGGCACTGAAGCTTTCTTT
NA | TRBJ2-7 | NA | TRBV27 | CASSPQHYRYEQYF | TGTGCCAGCAGTCCCCAGCACTACCGCTACGAGCAGTACTTC
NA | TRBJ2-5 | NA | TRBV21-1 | CATTRQAIYQETQYF | TGTGCCACCACAAGGCAGGCGATATACCAAGAGACCCAGTACTTC
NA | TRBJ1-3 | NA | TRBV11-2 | CASSFGRGTIYF | TGTGCCAGCAGCTTTGGACGAGGGACCATATATTTT
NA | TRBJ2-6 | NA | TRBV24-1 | CATSDPGANVLTF | TGTGCCACCAGTGACCCTGGGGCCAACGTCCTGACTTTC
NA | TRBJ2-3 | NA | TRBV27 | CASSLGTDTQYF | TGTGCCAGCAGTTTAGGCACAGATACGCAGTATTTT
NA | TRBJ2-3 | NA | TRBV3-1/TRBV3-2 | CASSQDVDRAGVEDTQYF | TGTGCCAGCAGCCAAGACGTAGACAGGGCGGGAGTGGAAGATACGCAGTATTTT